The present T cell receptor beta chain was sequenced within a study of CD8 T cells in ankylosing spondylitis. Study outcomes and limitations: Characteristic, it appeared, of ankylosing spondylitis blood was a TCR beta motif of fewer than 10 highly homologous variants. It was reported that disease-linked clones were significantly enriched in matched ankylosing spondylitis synovial fluid. Previously reported in reactive arthritis synovial fluid and blood were some of the motif variants.

Trimming pared 3 bases from V and 7 bases from J, leaving 19 bases between. Germline CDR1 is LGHDT and CDR2 is YNNKEL (reference sequence). The CDR3 loop spans 16 amino acids. Via MiXCR, TCRdb re-called the 5' RACE reads, giving one row per CDR3 protein. The sample shows roughly 240,000 distinct CDR3 sequences, less than 9.5% of them seen only once. In regard to this clonotype: Its antigen is unidentified.

The sequence came from a female donor with ankylosing spondylitis or in good health (not recorded which). Sequenced input: blood, either unsorted or a sorted T cell fraction (not recorded which). The chain links TRBV3-1 to TRBJ2-1; a possible D gene is TRBD2 (6 bases). The CDR3 loop reads CASSQRGAGPWNEQFF. CDR3 sequence (DNA): TGTGCCAGCAGCCAGAGGGGTGCGGGACCTTGGAATGAGCAGTTCTTC.